This T cell receptor beta chain was recorded in a study of cytotoxic CD8 clonotypes in ibrutinib-treated CLL. This table comes from immunoSEQ multiplex PCR, and its TCRdb copy is limited to in-frame clones, with some not included. The data show 45,000 to 65,000 clones, 83% seen once. Study-wide points: The clonality went up when patients responded to ibrutinib and dropped back toward baseline at progression. Under treatment, the uncommon public clonotypes either contracted or remained stable.

With V trimmed by 2 bases and J by 2 bases, 3 bases remained unmatched. Per germline, CDR1 SGHRS and CDR2 YFSETQ. The CDR3 loop spans 14 amino acids. As concerns this clone: Antigen: not known.

The chain joins TRBV5-1 to TRBJ1-2, with TRBD1 identical over 7 bases. The sequences come from PBMCs, collected after 24 months of ibrutinib treatment. The origin of this receptor is a human donor with chronic lymphocytic leukemia. CDR3 coding DNA: TGCGCCAGCAGCTTCGACAGGGCGAACTATGGCTACACCTTC. Translated, it gives CASSFDRANYGYTF.